Listed below are T cell receptor beta chains from one sample, sequenced in a study of regulatory T cells in long-lasting Graves disease. TCRdb re-analysed the multiplex PCR reads in MiXCR, keeping a single row per CDR3 protein. The repertoire has about 240,000 distinct CDR3 sequences, 20% to 25% of them found once; the top ten carry approximately 13%. Sample: peripheral blood mononuclear cells (PBMCs), taken at new diagnosis, from a patient treated with antithyroid drugs. These receptors all stem from a female donor with Graves disease. Both conserved end residues are part of each CDR3. The D gene is left open where the match is weak. Part of the rows lack a size; the others show once, few, many or a class for expanded clones.

many,TRBD2,TRBV7-9,TRBJ2-2,TGTGCCAGCAGCTCCCTAGCGGGAGACACCGGGGAGCTGTTTTTT,CASSSLAGDTGELFF
many,TRBD1,TRBV11-2,TRBJ2-7,TGTGCCAGCAGCTTGAGCAGGGGGCCTGCCTACGAGCAGTACTTC,CASSLSRGPAYEQYF
few,-,TRBV6-4,TRBJ1-2,TGTGCCAGCAGGGGGTCCCGGGACTATGGCTACACCTTC,CASRGSRDYGYTF
-,TRBD1,TRBV28,TRBJ1-2,TGTGCCAGCAGTTTTTTGAGACAGGGATATGGAGGCTACACCTTC,CASSFLRQGYGGYTF
-,TRBD2,TRBV27,TRBJ2-2,TGTGCCAGCAGGCCAACTAGCGGGAACACCGGGGAGCTGTTTTTT,CASRPTSGNTGELFF
many,TRBD1,TRBV4-3,TRBJ2-1,TGCGCCAGCAGCTCCGATTGGGACAGGGCTTTTAATGAGCAGTTCTTC,CASSSDWDRAFNEQFF
-,-,TRBV9,TRBJ1-2,TGTGCCAGCAGCGTAGGGGGTGTGGGAGCCGCCGGGTTAGGCTACACCTTC,CASSVGGVGAAGLGYTF
many,-,TRBV6-1,TRBJ1-5,TGTGCCAGCAGTCTTATCTTGGTCCAGCCCCAGCATTTT,CASSLILVQPQHF
many,-,TRBV6-1,TRBJ1-1,TGTGCCAGCAGTGAAAGACAGGCTGTCAACACTGAAGCTTTCTTT,CASSERQAVNTEAFF
many,TRBD1,TRBV6-2/TRBV6-3,TRBJ2-7,TGTGCCAGCAGTTACCGGCCGGACAGGGGTGGCCACGAGCAGTACTTC,CASSYRPDRGGHEQYF
many,-,TRBV5-8,TRBJ2-2,TGTGCCAGCAGCTCAACGACAACCGGGGAGCTGTTTTTT,CASSSTTTGELFF
many,-,TRBV12-3/TRBV12-4,TRBJ2-7,TGTGCCAGCAGCCGAGATTCCTACGAGCAGTACTTC,CASSRDSYEQYF
few,-,TRBV13,TRBJ2-7,TGTGCCAGCAGCTTTTTCTTGCGGGGGACAGAAAAGTCCCACGAGCAGTACTTC,CASSFFLRGTEKSHEQYF
many,-,TRBV11-3,TRBJ2-5,TGTGCCAGCAGCTCAGGGTTGGGGTACCAAGAGACCCAGTACTTC,CASSSGLGYQETQYF
many,-,TRBV12-3/TRBV12-4,TRBJ2-1,TGTGCCAGCAGTTTAGAAGGGCGGAATGAGCAGTTCTTC,CASSLEGRNEQFF
many,TRBD1,TRBV2,TRBJ2-3,TGTGCCAGCGGCCAGGGGACAGGGGGGGCAGATACGCAGTATTTT,CASGQGTGGADTQYF
-,TRBD1,TRBV28,TRBJ2-5,TGTGCCAGCAGTTTATTCGGGACAGAAGAGACCCAGTACTTC,CASSLFGTEETQYF
many,TRBD1,TRBV28,TRBJ2-7,TGTGCCAGCAGCCCATACAGGGGCTTCCTTGGCTACGAGCAGTACTTC,CASSPYRGFLGYEQYF
many,TRBD2,TRBV11-3,TRBJ2-5,TGTGCCAGCAGCTACGGGGGGGGCACCGGTGAGACCCAGTACTTC,CASSYGGGTGETQYF
-,-,TRBV7-3,TRBJ1-2,TGTGCCAGCAGCTTAAAGACAAACCATGGCTACACCTTC,CASSLKTNHGYTF
many,-,TRBV27,TRBJ2-1,TGTGCCAGCACCCTAGGGGGGCGCAACAATGAGCAGTTCTTC,CASTLGGRNNEQFF
many,TRBD2,TRBV12-3/TRBV12-4,TRBJ2-1,TGTGCCAGCAGCCCTCCACTAGCGGCCTACAATGAGCAGTTCTTC,CASSPPLAAYNEQFF
once,TRBD2,TRBV7-8,TRBJ2-1,TGTGCCAGCAGCCACCGGGAGCGGGGCGGGAATGAGCAGTTCTTC,CASSHRERGGNEQFF
many,-,TRBV20-1,TRBJ2-7,TGCAGTGCCCAGACAGTCAGCTCCTACGAGCAGTACTTC,CSAQTVSSYEQYF
many,-,TRBV3-1,TRBJ2-7,TGTGCCAGCAGCCGAGGATATCGTGGGGGCGGCGAGCAGTACTTC,CASSRGYRGGGEQYF
-,-,TRBV27,TRBJ1-3,TGTGCCAGCAGTTTCGACAGCTCTGGAAACACCATATATTTT,CASSFDSSGNTIYF
many,-,TRBV5-5,TRBJ2-7,TGTGCCAGCAGCTTGTCGATCGGAAGTACCTACGAGCAGTACTTC,CASSLSIGSTYEQYF